This TCR beta chain stems from a study of T cells in Graves' hyperthyroidism and ophthalmopathy. At the level of the study: Any treatment followed the collection of peripheral blood at initial diagnosis. The study's findings and limits: In the blood, most expanded thyroid clonotypes above 0.001 appeared as well.

Trimming took 3 bases from V and 8 from J, leaving 12 bases between them. There are 13 residues in the CDR3. Germline CDR1 reads LGHNT; CDR2 reads FRNRAP. As regards this clonotype: The antigen is undetermined.

Authors of the study amplified TCR beta CDR3 regions from RNA transcripts. The HTBI primer set served for first-round RT-PCR of the TCR CDR3. A single record per CDR3 protein comes from TCRdb applying MiXCR to the multiplex PCR reads. Of approximately 690,000 distinct CDR3 sequences listed, 20% are singletons. Those patients with uncontrolled infection, other autoimmune disease, pregnancy or lactation were excluded. The receptor was derived from a man aged 25-45 years with Graves' ophthalmopathy. The specimen sequenced was blood. The chain joins TRBV12-5 to TRBJ2-3, with D possibly matching TRBD1 (6 bases). The CDR3 DNA sequence: TGTGCTAGTGGTTTAGTTGGACAGCGTACGCAGTATTTT. Amino acid sequence: CASGLVGQRTQYF.